This T cell receptor beta chain was sequenced in a study of shared clonotypes between healthy human individuals. For the study at large: The study drew on two women and three men aged 18 to 49 as donors.

Overall study findings and caveats: The study found about 4.6% of naive CD4 clonotypes shared across a handful of donors.

Sequencing was at deep level. Profiled with immunoSEQ multiplex PCR; TCRdb holds only in-frame clones, not every one. The sample shows 2,500,000 or so clones, roughly 90% of them seen only once. On this clone itself: What it binds is unknown.

Trimming at V came to 7 bases and at J to 5 bases, leaving 5 bases not matched to a gene. Germline CDR1 reads LGHNA; CDR2 reads YNFKEQ. The CDR3 is made up of 14 amino acids. V and J are TRBV4-2 and TRBJ2-2; 9 nucleotides line up with TRBD2. The TCR sequence derives from a man aged 18 to 29 in good health. Some clones in this sample may be carry-over from other donors' samples. Sequencing input: naive CD4+ T cells from PBMCs. Subset of the sample: CD45RA+ positively selected. The CDR3 protein is CASISGSGTGELFF. The CDR3 DNA reads as TGTGCCAGCATTAGCGGGAGTGGGACCGGGGAGCTGTTTTTT.